Listed here are 4 T cell receptor beta chains from one sample, sequenced in a study of PD-L1 blockade in urothelial cancer. TCRdb keeps only in-frame clones here, not all; method: immunoSEQ multiplex PCR. The table has about 30,000 clones, about 89% seen once. The time point denotes: peripheral blood 6 weeks after treatment start. Sequencing used PBMCs, obtained around atezolizumab (anti-PD-L1) treatment. Receptor source: an older man with urothelial cancer.

This clone was seen once. The genes are TRBV30 and TRBJ1-2; 8 nucleotides line up with TRBD1. This CDR3 spans 13 amino acids. Trimming took 0 bases from V and 8 from J; bases not matched to a gene: 5. Looked up from germline, CDR1 is GTSNPN and CDR2 is SVGIG (reference sequence). CDR3 sequence: CAWSVLGTGGYTF. In DNA form, the CDR3 reads TGTGCCTGGAGTGTACTAGGGACAGGAGGCTACACCTTC.

V is TRBV30 and J is TRBJ1-1; TRBD1 matches 9 bases. V lost 0 bases, J lost 3 bases, and 2 bases stayed unmatched. Germline loops: CDR1 GTSNPN, CDR2 SVGIG (reference sequence). The CDR3 has 14 residues. The CDR3 bases are TGTGCCTGGAGTGTGGGACAGGGTCACACTGAAGCTTTCTTT. Its protein is CAWSVGQGHTEAFF.

This rearrangement joins TRBV27 to TRBJ2-2; D call uncertain. Trimming cost V 9 bases and J 6 bases, with 11 bases left between them. This CDR3 has 12 residues. Germline-derived CDR1 and CDR2 are MNHEY and SMNVEV (reference sequence). The chain's CDR3 is CASRGGPGELFF. DNA for the CDR3: TGTGCCAGTCGAGGTGGCCCCGGGGAGCTGTTTTTT.

This rearrangement joins TRBV6-4 to TRBJ1-2; 7 bases map to TRBD1. The J segment lost 4 bases and the V segment lost 5 bases, leaving 4 bases of the junction unmatched. The germline V gene encodes CDR1 MRHNA and CDR2 SNTAGT. The CDR3 is 13 amino acids. CDR3 region: CASSRQGSYGYTF. The CDR3 bases are TGTGCCAGCAGTAGACAGGGCTCCTATGGCTACACCTTC.